Here is one T cell receptor beta chain with its context. This table comes from immunoSEQ multiplex PCR, and its TCRdb copy is limited to in-frame clones, with some not included. In the table there are about 220,000 clones, around 82% of which are singletons. V was clipped by 4 bases and J by 4 bases; unmatched bases: 9. Germline CDR1 is KGHSH and CDR2 is LQKENI. The CDR3 length is 16 residues. This entry comes from a study of blood T cell repertoires in COVID-19. Across the whole study: Italy, Spain and the United States were the sources of the convalescent and acute COVID-19 samples. In each case, the material was cDNA or gDNA derived from T cells, B-cell-depleted T cells, or PBMCs.

The source is a woman aged 40-49 years with active or convalescent COVID-19. Input material: peripheral blood. V is TRBV18 and J is TRBJ1-4, with 7 bases matching TRBD1. The CDR3: CASSRSTGEINEKLFF. Written as DNA, the CDR3 is TGTGCCAGCTCACGCTCCACAGGGGAAATTAATGAAAAACTGTTTTTT.